This T cell receptor (beta chain) was identified during a study of beta chain features in type 1 diabetes. Whole-study findings and limits: Insertions were fewer and deletions more numerous at VDJ junctions in type 1 diabetes patients.

With respect to this clone: Antigen unknown.

In germline, CDR1 is SGHRS, CDR2 YFSETQ. Between the trimmed V and J ends, which lost 0 bases and 7 bases, there was a span of 11 bases. The CDR3 is 15 amino acids. Every isolated RNA sample was fully reverse transcribed, so sequencing captured expressed TCRB transcripts. This table comes from immunoSEQ multiplex PCR, and its TCRdb copy is limited to in-frame clones, with some not included. The table has 200,000 to 300,000 clones, 12% to 15% seen once; the top ten hold more than 0.02%. The specimen was naive CD4+ T cells from blood. This sequence was found in a woman in her thirties or forties in good health. V is TRBV5-1 and J is TRBJ1-6; D remains ambiguous. The CDR3 region has the DNA TGCGCCAGCAGCTTGGACCAGAACACAAATTCACCCCTCCACTTT. As protein: CASSLDQNTNSPLHF.